The next 32 T cell receptor beta chains were all read from a single sample in a study of T cell changes during pregnancy in multiple sclerosis (dated by TCRdb to between 2018 and 2020). The library was prepared using the immunoSEQ multiplex PCR assay. As stored in TCRdb, this immuneACCESS dataset retains in-frame rearrangements with V and J assigned. A fraction of the clones does not appear; measured against another copy, unresolved V genes explain less than half of the discrepancy, and the remainder lacks a known reason. This sample is represented by about 75,000 clones; about 90% of them were singletons. The ten largest clones represent approximately 1% of the sample. The sample was peripheral blood, taken in the first trimester of pregnancy. These receptors all come from a female donor in good health, enrolled as a control in a pregnancy study.

This rearrangement joins TRBV11-2 to TRBJ2-3; 13 nucleotides agree with TRBD2. The junction had 1 base not matched to a gene; V was cut back by 3 bases and J by 1 base. Looked up from germline, CDR1 is SGHAT and CDR2 is FQNNGV. The CDR3 is 16 residues long. For the CDR3, the DNA is TGTGCCAGCAGCTTGGGGACTAGCGGGGGCACAGATACGCAGTATTTT. Protein sequence: CASSLGTSGGTDTQYF.

The sample holds a few counts of this clone. This sequence joins TRBV27 and TRBJ1-1; 7 positions match TRBD1. Germline CDR1 is MNHEY and CDR2 is SMNVEV (reference sequence). Trimming cost V 6 bases and J 1 base; bases outside gene matches: 8. This CDR3 is 15 amino acids long. CDR3 sequence (DNA): TGTGCCAGCAGGAGAACCGACAGGGCGAACACTGAAGCTTTCTTT. Its protein is CASRRTDRANTEAFF.

In DNA, the CDR3 is TGTGCCAGCAGCGCCGGGACAGGGTCATACGAGCAGTACTTC. It is translated as CASSAGTGSYEQYF. V gene TRBV5-6 combines with J gene TRBJ2-7; 9 bases align to TRBD1. This CDR3 is built from 14 residues. CDR1 is SGHDT, CDR2 YYEEEE, per germline. V lost 4 bases to trimming and J lost 4 bases; unmatched junction nucleotides: 6. Full variable domain (missing parts from reference TRBV5-6 and TRBJ2-7): DAGVTQSPTHLIKTRGQQVTLRCSPKSGHDTVSWYQQALGQGPQFIFQYYEEEERQRGNFPDRFSGHQFPNYSSELNVNALLLGDSALYLCASSAGTGSYEQYFGPGTRLTVT.

This clone was detected once. DNA of the CDR3: TGTGCCAGCAGTGTCACCGGGACTTATCAGCCCCAGCATTTT. The encoded protein is CASSVTGTYQPQHF. The V gene is TRBV2, the J gene TRBJ1-5, with a possible D match to TRBD1 (5 bases). CDR3 length: 14 amino acids. Per germline, CDR1 SNHLY and CDR2 FYNNEI. V shed 4 bases and J shed 5 bases, with 12 bases lying between them. The variable domain in full, with the rest retrieved from reference TRBV2 and TRBJ1-5, is EPEVTQTPSHQVTQMGQEVILRCVPISNHLYFYWYRQILGQKVEFLVSFYNNEISEKSEIFDDQFSVERPDGSNFTLKIRSTKLEDSAMYFCASSVTGTYQPQHFGDGTRLSIL.

In this sample, this clone turned up once. The V call is TRBV4-3, the J call TRBJ1-1; D unresolved. This CDR3 has 14 amino acids. The V gene's germline CDR1 is LGHNA and CDR2 YSLEER. Deletions cut 4 bases from V and 6 bases from J, with 15 bases between. The CDR3 DNA follows: TGCGCCAGCAGCCCCATGAGATTTAGCCCTGAAGCTTTCTTT. It encodes CASSPMRFSPEAFF.

The rearrangement joins TRBV18 to TRBJ2-1; D possibly corresponds to TRBD1 (6 bases). V lost 2 bases, J lost 6 bases, and 17 bases lay in between. This CDR3 comprises 16 residues. Germline assignment: CDR1 KGHSH and CDR2 LQKENI. The DNA of the CDR3 is TGTGCCAGCTCACCAGAAGACAGGTCGGGGCTCAATGAGCAGTTCTTC. It yields the protein CASSPEDRSGLNEQFF.

This chain links TRBV30 with TRBJ1-1, with D uncertain. Germline loops: CDR1 GTSNPN, CDR2 SVGIG (reference sequence). The CDR3 runs to 11 residues. The ends were cut back, 2 bases at V and 4 bases at J, with 5 bases in the middle. The CDR3 DNA is TGTGCCTGGAGTCGGGGCACTGAAGCTTTCTTT. Amino acids: CAWSRGTEAFF.

This chain uses TRBV5-1 with TRBJ2-7, with 10 bases aligning to TRBD1. The CDR3 is 15 amino acids. In germline, CDR1 is SGHRS, CDR2 YFSETQ. Trimming cost V 2 bases and J 2 bases; bases outside gene matches: 4. The CDR3 DNA reads TGCGCCAGCAGCTTCGGGGGACAGGGGCCCTACGAGCAGTACTTC. Translation: CASSFGGQGPYEQYF.

This clone has a handful of counts. The chain links TRBV7-2 to TRBJ2-7, with TRBD2 matching 11 bases. The CDR3 has 15 residues. Germline CDR1 and CDR2: SGHTA and FQGNSA. Trimming took 4 bases from V and 6 from J; bases not matched to a gene: 8. CDR3 coding DNA: TGTGCCAGCAGCTCTACTAGCGGGAGCGGGGTCGAGCAGTACTTC. Amino acids: CASSSTSGSGVEQYF.

V is TRBV10-3 and J is TRBJ2-7, with unresolved D. V dropped 0 bases and J dropped 4 bases, with 13 bases sitting between them. The CDR3 is made up of 15 amino acids. Germline CDR1 reads ENHRY; CDR2 reads SYGVKD. CDR3 region: CAISESADMAYEQYF. The CDR3 coding sequence is TGTGCCATCAGTGAGTCGGCAGACATGGCGTACGAGCAGTACTTC.

This clone was counted once. This chain uses TRBV28 with TRBJ2-5, with 8 bases identical to TRBD2. The V and J ends lost 2 bases and 5 bases, in that order; junction bases with no gene match: 7. This CDR3 has 15 residues. Germline values: CDR1 MDHEN, CDR2 SYDVKM. CDR3: CASSLMAPGGETQYF. The CDR3 DNA sequence: TGTGCCAGCAGTTTAATGGCCCCGGGGGGGGAGACCCAGTACTTC.

The chain employs TRBV5-1 and TRBJ2-2; a weak D match, TRBD1 (6 bases). V lost 0 bases and J lost 4, with 7 bases in between. CDR1 is SGHRS and CDR2 is YFSETQ in the germline V gene. The CDR3 is 14 amino acids. The CDR3 coding sequence is TGCGCCAGCAGCTTGGTGGGGGCCACCGGGGAGCTGTTTTTT. Its translation is CASSLVGATGELFF.

This chain links TRBV27 with TRBJ2-3; TRBD2 agrees at 13 bases. The ends lost 3 bases at V and 6 bases at J; junction bases unmatched: 3. Germline loops: CDR1 MNHEY, CDR2 SMNVEV (reference sequence). The CDR3 extends over 15 amino acids. CDR3: CASSLTSGRPDTQYF. For the CDR3, the DNA is TGTGCCAGCAGTTTGACTAGCGGGAGGCCGGATACGCAGTATTTT.

The V gene is TRBV9, the J gene TRBJ2-3; TRBD1 might be the D (6 bases). The CDR3 is 16 residues long. Trimming removed 0 bases from V and 5 bases from J, with 16 bases in between. CDR1 is SGDLS, CDR2 YYNGEE, per germline. The CDR3 sequence is CASSVASQQGQDTQYF. The CDR3 nucleotides read TGTGCCAGCAGCGTAGCTTCCCAACAGGGTCAAGATACGCAGTATTTT.

The chain is built from TRBV13 and TRBJ1-5; D uncertain. Trimming shortened V by 0 bases and J by 7 bases, and 7 bases separated the two germline ends. The CDR3 extends over 13 amino acids. Germline loops: CDR1 PRHDT, CDR2 FYEKMQ (reference sequence). The DNA of the CDR3 is TGTGCCAGCAGCTTAGGGCGGGGACAGCCCCAGCATTTT. Translation: CASSLGRGQPQHF.

This clone showed up just once. The chain has TRBV30 and TRBJ2-7; possibly TRBD2 for D (6 bases). The germline V gene encodes CDR1 GTSNPN and CDR2 SVGIG (reference sequence). The ends were cut back, 1 base at V and 7 bases at J, with 14 bases in the middle. CDR3 length: 13 amino acids. CDR3 in DNA: TGTGCCTGGAGTGCCGGGAGAGATAGGGAGCAGTACTTC. Translation gives CAWSAGRDREQYF.

This clone appeared once. The CDR3 bases are TGTGCCAGCAGCTTAGAAGCCGCGAGGAACACTGAAGCTTTCTTT. Amino acid sequence: CASSLEAARNTEAFF. The V gene is TRBV7-2, the J gene TRBJ1-1; D unresolved. V gave up 1 base and J gave up 1 base, with 10 bases separating them. The length of the CDR3 is 15 residues. CDR1 and CDR2 (germline): SGHTA, FQGNSA.

This chain links TRBV7-9 with TRBJ1-5; a possible D gene is TRBD1 (5 bases). The CDR3 runs 16 residues. CDR1 is SEHNR and CDR2 is FQNEAQ in the germline V gene (reference sequence). V gave up 5 bases and J gave up 3 bases, with 17 bases separating them. The CDR3 spells CASSRRGDSSNQPQHF. The CDR3 DNA is TGTGCCAGCAGCAGGCGGGGGGATAGCTCCAATCAGCCCCAGCATTTT.

The rearrangement links TRBV5-1 to TRBJ1-2, with unresolved D. The CDR3 runs 13 residues. Germline V CDR1 and CDR2: SGHRS, YFSETQ. V was trimmed by 4 bases and J by 5 bases, leaving 12 bases between them. CDR3 nucleotides: TGCGCCAGCAGCGACTCCGCCCAGTATGGCTACACCTTC. Its protein product is CASSDSAQYGYTF.

The chain joins TRBV6-5 to TRBJ2-7; possibly TRBD2 for D (6 bases). The CDR3 runs 13 residues. CDR1 is MNHEY and CDR2 is SVGAGI in the germline V gene. Between the trimmed V and J ends, which lost 4 bases and 6 bases, there was a span of 13 bases. DNA for the CDR3: TGTGCCAGCAGTTTGGAGGGTTTCGGCGAGCAGTACTTC. Its translation is CASSLEGFGEQYF.

This chain joins TRBV18 and TRBJ2-7; 7 nucleotides line up with TRBD1. Germline V gives CDR1 KGHSH, CDR2 LQKENI. V shed 2 bases and J 0 bases; nucleotides not matched to a gene: 7. This CDR3 region has 16 residues. The CDR3 loop is CASSPATGHHSYEQYF. For the CDR3, the DNA is TGTGCCAGCTCACCAGCGACAGGGCACCACTCCTACGAGCAGTACTTC. The full variable domain, in which reference TRBV18 and TRBJ2-7 provide the parts outside the CDR3, is NAGVMQNPRHLVRRRGQEARLRCSPMKGHSHVYWYRQLPEEGLKFMVYLQKENIIDESGMPKERFSAEFPKEGPSILRIQQVVRGDSAAYFCASSPATGHHSYEQYFGPGTRLTVT.

The chain joins TRBV5-1 to TRBJ2-3; tentatively, D is TRBD2 (6 bases). Trimming shortened V by 4 bases and J by 0 bases, and 15 bases separated the two germline ends. This CDR3 region has 16 residues. Germline CDR1 and CDR2: SGHRS and YFSETQ. The CDR3 reads CASSVPGATSTDTQYF. The CDR3 nucleotides are TGCGCCAGCAGCGTACCGGGAGCCACTAGCACAGATACGCAGTATTTT.

The rearrangement uses TRBV27 and TRBJ1-6; D unclear. This CDR3 region has 14 residues. Germline assignment: CDR1 MNHEY and CDR2 SMNVEV (reference sequence). With 1 base removed from V and 9 bases from J, the gap between germline ends came to 10 bases. This chain's CDR3 is CASSLWLSGSPLHF. The CDR3 DNA is TGTGCCAGCAGTTTATGGCTGTCTGGTTCACCCCTCCACTTT.

This chain joins TRBV9 and TRBJ2-7; the match to TRBD2 covers 10 bases. This CDR3 has 16 amino acids. Germline CDR1 is SGDLS and CDR2 is YYNGEE. Trimming at V came to 0 bases and at J to 4 bases, leaving 7 bases not matched to a gene. The CDR3 bases are TGTGCCAGCAGCGTAGCCCCCCTAGCGGGAGTGTACGAGCAGTACTTC. Protein: CASSVAPLAGVYEQYF.

The chain employs TRBV7-2 and TRBJ1-1; TRBD1 matches 10 bases. J lost 5 bases, V lost 7 bases, and 7 bases had no gene match. In germline, CDR1 is SGHTA, CDR2 FQGNSA. The CDR3 totals 14 residues. CDR3 region: CASTRTGGSTEAFF. The CDR3 bases are TGTGCCAGCACCAGGACAGGGGGTAGTACTGAAGCTTTCTTT.

J is TRBJ2-7 and V is TRBV28; 7 bases agree with TRBD1. From germline, CDR1 is MDHEN and CDR2 SYDVKM. V trimming: 7 bases; J trimming: 7 bases; junction bases outside the gene matches: 10. This CDR3 contains 13 residues. The CDR3 sequence is CASTWVGGGEQYF. As DNA, the CDR3 is TGTGCCAGCACCTGGGTAGGGGGCGGAGAGCAGTACTTC.

The V and J genes are TRBV4-2 and TRBJ1-1; 8 bases map to TRBD1. The V segment lost 4 bases and the J segment 5 bases; nucleotides outside the gene matches: 6. CDR3 length: 14 residues. The germline V gene has CDR1 LGHNA and CDR2 YNFKEQ. CDR3 amino acids: CASSLRTGRTEAFF. The CDR3 nucleotides read TGTGCCAGCAGCCTCCGGACAGGGCGGACTGAAGCTTTCTTT.

DNA of the CDR3: TGTGCCAGCAGTTACGGTGTAGGGGGCGGTCAGCCCCAGCATTTT. Translation: CASSYGVGGGQPQHF. The chain recombines TRBV28 with TRBJ1-5; 7 bases map to TRBD1. The CDR3 is 15 residues long. Trimming cost V 4 bases and J 6 bases; bases outside gene matches: 9. Germline assignment: CDR1 MDHEN and CDR2 SYDVKM.

V is TRBV6-1 and J is TRBJ2-1; 8 bases align to TRBD2. The CDR3 runs 16 residues. Germline values: CDR1 MNHNS, CDR2 SASEGT. The junction had 6 bases not matched to a gene; V was cut back by 1 base and J by 4 bases. The CDR3 is CASSEVGSGDYNEQFF. The CDR3 bases are TGTGCCAGCAGTGAAGTTGGTAGCGGGGATTACAATGAGCAGTTCTTC.

This clone was found a few times. The chain couples TRBV7-9 to TRBJ2-7; 8 bases agree with TRBD1. This CDR3 region has 15 residues. CDR1 SEHNR and CDR2 FQNEAQ come from the germline V gene (reference sequence). The J segment lost 4 bases and the V segment lost 6 bases, leaving 11 bases of the junction unmatched. CDR3 in DNA: TGTGCCAGCAGTTTGTCAGGGGGCGCGGGGTACGAGCAGTACTTC. Amino acid sequence: CASSLSGGAGYEQYF.

The chain joins TRBV18 to TRBJ1-4, with unresolved D. CDR3 length equals 11 residues. Deletions cut 2 bases from V and 10 bases from J, with 5 bases between. Germline V gene lookup returns CDR1 KGHSH and CDR2 LQKENI. CDR3 in DNA: TGTGCCAGCTCACCAGGCAGAAAACTGTTTTTT. Amino acid sequence: CASSPGRKLFF.

This clone was counted a single time. The V call is TRBV7-2, the J call TRBJ1-4, with 11 bases lining up with TRBD1. Germline loops: CDR1 SGHTA, CDR2 FQGNSA. The J segment lost 6 bases and the V segment lost 5 bases, leaving 8 bases of the junction unmatched. The CDR3 extends over 16 amino acids. In DNA, the CDR3 is TGTGCCAGCAGCCAAGGCAAGGGACAGGGGGATGAAAAACTGTTTTTT. It encodes CASSQGKGQGDEKLFF.